This is a list of T cell receptor beta chains from one sample in a study of blood T cell repertoires in COVID-19. Assay used: immunoSEQ multiplex PCR; TCRdb lists only in-frame clones, some missing. The table has approximately 150,000 clones, around 80% seen once. The sample taken for sequencing was peripheral blood. Every receptor here comes from a woman in her sixties with acute or convalescent COVID-19. CDR3s include the opening cysteine and the closing phenylalanine or tryptophan. A D gene is named only where the DNA matches it firmly. Size tells how often a clone was seen (once, few, many) or the class of an expanded clone, and some rows leave it out.

v_call,j_call,clone_size,d_call,cdr3_nt,cdr3_aa
TRBV14,TRBJ2-1,few,TRBD2,TGTGCCAGCAGCCCCCGAACCCAGGCGGGAGTGAGAAATGAGCAGTTCTTC,CASSPRTQAGVRNEQFF
TRBV2,TRBJ1-2,.,.,TGTGCCAGCAGTGAAGGCCCAGACAGGCGCTATGGCTACACCTTC,CASSEGPDRRYGYTF
TRBV7-8,TRBJ2-1,.,TRBD2,TGTGCCAGCAGCCACTCCCCGAGACTAGCGGCATACAATGAGCAGTTCTTC,CASSHSPRLAAYNEQFF
TRBV6-4,TRBJ2-3,.,TRBD1,TGTGCCAGCAGTGATTTCCGGGACAGGGTGGGAGATACGCAGTATTTT,CASSDFRDRVGDTQYF
TRBV6-1,TRBJ2-7,.,.,TGTGCCAGCAGTGAATTACTAGCCGAGCAGTACTTC,CASSELLAEQYF
TRBV7-9,TRBJ2-7,.,TRBD1,TGTGCCAGCATGGGACAGGGAGGCTACGAGCAGTACTTC,CASMGQGGYEQYF
TRBV28,TRBJ2-5,.,.,TGTGCCAGCAGACCCCCCCATGAGTGGGGAGACACTCAAGAGACCCAGTACTTC,CASRPPHEWGDTQETQYF
TRBV10-2,TRBJ2-3,few,.,TGCGCCAGCAGTGCCGGAGGGTACGGGTCAGATACGCAGTATTTT,CASSAGGYGSDTQYF
TRBV5-1,TRBJ2-7,few,.,TGCGCCAGCAGCTTGGCAGGGTCCGAGCAGTACTTC,CASSLAGSEQYF
TRBV5-6,TRBJ2-5,.,.,TGTGCCAGCAGCTTGGCCAATCGGGAAGAGACCCAGTACTTC,CASSLANREETQYF
TRBV18,TRBJ2-7,.,.,TGTGCCAGCTCCCCGGGACTTATGAACCTCTACGAGCAGTACTTC,CASSPGLMNLYEQYF
TRBV27,TRBJ1-1,.,TRBD1,TGTGCCAGCAGTTTAGGGCAGGGGGTAACTGAAGCTTTCTTT,CASSLGQGVTEAFF
TRBV11-2,TRBJ2-7,few,.,TGTGCCAGCAGCTTAGCCGCCGCCAGGGCCCTCCCCTACGAGCAGTACTTC,CASSLAAARALPYEQYF
TRBV5-6,TRBJ2-1,.,TRBD1,TGTGCCAGCACCGGGACAGGGTGGTCCAATGAGCAGTTCTTC,CASTGTGWSNEQFF
TRBV27,TRBJ1-1,.,TRBD1,TGTGCCAGCTACAGGGGAACTGAAGCTTTCTTT,CASYRGTEAFF
TRBV29-1,TRBJ1-2,.,.,TGCAGCATTTTAGACAGGAACTATGGCTACACCTTC,CSILDRNYGYTF
TRBV2,TRBJ2-1,.,TRBD2,TGTGCCGGGGGAGGGGATACATACTACGAGCAGTTCTTC,CAGGGDTYYEQFF
TRBV28,TRBJ2-7,.,.,TGTGCCAGCAGTCCCTCCGGTTCATTCGTTGTCAACTACGAGCAGTACTTC,CASSPSGSFVVNYEQYF
TRBV28,TRBJ1-1,.,TRBD1,TGTGCCAGCAGTCTCCTGACAGGGTACACTGAAGCTTTCTTT,CASSLLTGYTEAFF
TRBV29-1,TRBJ2-1,.,.,TGCAGCGTTGAACAAGCCCGTAGCTCCTACAATGAGCAGTTCTTC,CSVEQARSSYNEQFF
TRBV6-1,TRBJ2-1,.,.,TGTGCCAGCAGTGCTCCACTAGGGATCTCCTACAATGAGCAGTTCTTC,CASSAPLGISYNEQFF
TRBV6-6,TRBJ2-2,few,.,TGTGCCAGCAGTGGGGTACCGGGAGCGGCCGGGGAGCTGTTTTTT,CASSGVPGAAGELFF
TRBV2,TRBJ2-7,.,.,TGTGCCAGCAGTCCGTCTTCGGAGCAGTACTTC,CASSPSSEQYF
TRBV27,TRBJ1-5,.,.,TGTGCCAGCAGGACAGGCATGGAGCCCCAGCATTTT,CASRTGMEPQHF
TRBV19,TRBJ2-7,.,.,TGTGCCAGTAGTATTACCGGGGGGCAGGGCCCCTACGAGCAGTACTTC,CASSITGGQGPYEQYF
TRBV27,TRBJ1-4,.,.,TGTGCCAGCAGTTTAAAGGGGCTCAATGAAAAACTGTTTTTT,CASSLKGLNEKLFF
TRBV9,TRBJ1-6,once,TRBD1,TGTGCCAGCAGCGTTTCCCAGGGGGAGGTTGGTTCACCCCTCCACTTT,CASSVSQGEVGSPLHF
TRBV11-2,TRBJ2-1,once,TRBD2,TGTGCCAGCAGCTTAGGATCTAGCGGGAGAACCAGTGAGCAGTTCTTC,CASSLGSSGRTSEQFF